This TCR beta chain is from a study of shared clonotypes between healthy human individuals. The CDR3 has 16 amino acids. Germline V lookup: CDR1 MGHRA, CDR2 YSYEKL. V lost 2 bases, J lost 2 bases, and 14 bases lay in between. Whole-study findings and limits: Richness estimates generally favored naive over memory subsets.

A remark on this clone: Antigen unknown.

Sequencing was performed with immunoSEQ multiplex PCR; in TCRdb, only in-frame clones are kept and a portion is missing. The data show 100,000 or so clones, 68% seen once. Material for sequencing was memory CD8+ T cells sorted from blood. As for subset: CD45RO+ cells pooled with CCR7-negative TemRA cells. The chain carries TRBV4-1 and TRBJ2-3, with D perhaps matching TRBD1 (6 bases). The TCR was taken from a woman in her twenties or thirties in good health. CDR3 region: CASSQPRGSDTDTQYF. The CDR3 DNA sequence: TGCGCCAGCAGCCAACCCAGGGGCAGCGACACAGATACGCAGTATTTT.